The rows below give T cell receptor beta chains drawn from one sample of a study of T cell responses to AZD1222 COVID-19 vaccine. The data were produced by immunoSEQ multiplex PCR, yet TCRdb's version contains in-frame clones alone and is incomplete. There are roughly 99,000 clones in the sample; roughly 85% occur only once, and 4.5% to 6% lies in the top ten. Sample: peripheral blood, taken 28 days after the second AZD1222 dose. These receptors were taken from an adult who received the AZD1222 COVID-19 vaccine. The conserved cysteine and the conserved F or W are not part of the CDR3 here. Each record gives: J gene, D gene, V gene, CDR3 protein. A D gene is named only where the DNA matches it firmly.

TRBJ2-1,TRBD1,TRBV2,ASRIGTGDNEQF
TRBJ2-1,TRBD2,TRBV10-3,AISEFTSGAQNEQF
TRBJ2-1,-,TRBV6-4,ASSDSQGGDEQF
TRBJ1-1,-,TRBV2,ASSEGQAAPNTEAF
TRBJ2-7,-,TRBV11-2,ASSLVRAEQY
TRBJ2-2,TRBD2,TRBV19,ASSISAGGSSNTGELF
TRBJ1-3,-,TRBV7-9,ASRPGERNTIY
TRBJ1-5,-,TRBV19,ASSISPVSHQPQH
TRBJ2-3,-,TRBV27,ASSFRGRWTDTQY
TRBJ1-1,-,TRBV28,ASSLYPNTEAF
TRBJ1-1,-,TRBV10-2,ASSGAMNTEAF
TRBJ2-2,TRBD2,TRBV19,ATHPRIGGGITGELF
TRBJ1-3,-,TRBV6-5,ASSYLTADSGNTIY
TRBJ1-2,-,TRBV24-1,ATSDGRADGYT
TRBJ2-7,-,TRBV7-9,ASSNQRNEQY
TRBJ1-4,-,TRBV3-1/TRBV3-2,ASSQEWEKLF
TRBJ1-2,-,TRBV4-3,ASSQEEESSDLYGYT
TRBJ2-7,-,TRBV19,ASSIGAGTTEQY
TRBJ1-2,TRBD1,TRBV3-1/TRBV3-2,ASSQATGNGYT
TRBJ1-5,TRBD1,TRBV19,ASSITGDQPQH
TRBJ1-2,-,TRBV5-1,ASSPPGGDHYGYT
TRBJ1-4,-,TRBV30,ACTPYQATNEKLF
TRBJ1-2,-,TRBV6-1,ASSEAWRSNYGYT
TRBJ2-7,-,TRBV6-5,ASSTGALSYEQY
TRBJ1-6,TRBD1,TRBV14,ASSQYEGASPLH
TRBJ1-4,TRBD1,TRBV5-6,ASSRQGAATNEKLF
TRBJ1-1,-,TRBV6-5,ASSYSRGGFTEAF
TRBJ2-7,-,TRBV7-6,ASSPGGEQY
TRBJ1-2,TRBD1,TRBV3-1/TRBV3-2,ASSPRRDSYGYT
TRBJ1-1,-,TRBV2,ASSTLPGAAENTEAF
TRBJ2-2,-,TRBV6-5,ASSAQGNTGELF
TRBJ2-7,-,TRBV3-1/TRBV3-2,ASSHLTYEQY
TRBJ1-2,TRBD1,TRBV2,ASSGQGIDGYT
TRBJ2-5,-,TRBV5-6,ASSRRLGSGETQY